This T cell receptor (beta chain) was documented in a study of T-cell reconstitution after alpha-beta-depleted transplantation in children. Study results and limitations: Newly produced T cells mostly accounted for T-cell counts and diversity one year post-transplant.

As it was prepared, the TCRbeta library received unique molecular identifiers. TCRdb re-called the PCR reads through MiXCR, storing one row per CDR3 protein. Among hundreds of thousands of distinct CDR3 sequences listed, around 15% were seen once. This clonotype has only a few counts. The antigen remains undetermined. Sample: PBMCs, mostly from graft donor cells, taken 360 days after TCRalphabeta/CD19-depleted stem cell transplant. The source of this sequence is a male patient between 2 and 10 years old who had a stem cell transplant for acute lymphoblastic leukemia, so the T cells may come from the graft donor.

The chain's CDR3 is CSAPRTSGLAKNIQYF. The CDR3 DNA follows: TGCAGTGCTCCCAGGACTAGCGGTCTAGCCAAAAACATTCAGTACTTC. This chain links TRBV20-1 with TRBJ2-4, with 10 bases matching TRBD2. CDR3 length: 16 residues. V shed 5 bases and J 0 bases; nucleotides not matched to a gene: 7. The germline CDR1 and CDR2 sequences are DFQATT and SNEGSKA (reference sequence).